The 24 T cell receptor beta chains below were found in one sample sequenced in a study of CD8 T cells in ankylosing spondylitis. Findings and limits, study-wide: Ankylosing spondylitis blood appeared to be characterized by a TCR beta motif of several highly homologous variants.

TCRdb re-derived calls from the 5' RACE reads in MiXCR, one entry per CDR3 protein. The sample records 750,000 to 850,000 distinct CDR3 sequences, about 10% being singletons. Their antigens are not known. Sequencing was performed on blood, either unsorted or a sorted T cell fraction (not recorded which). The source is a male donor with ankylosing spondylitis.

The rearrangement uses TRBV6-6 and TRBJ2-4; the match to TRBD1 covers 10 bases. The germline gives CDR1 MNHNY, CDR2 SVGAGI (reference sequence). The CDR3 is 13 amino acids. The ends lost 7 bases at V and 9 bases at J; junction bases unmatched: 6. CDR3 protein: CASTDRGLRIQYF. CDR3 nucleotides: TGTGCCAGCACTGACAGGGGGCTTCGCATTCAGTACTTC.

The chain carries TRBV5-1 and TRBJ2-1; D is unresolved. V shed 0 bases and J shed 5 bases, with 9 bases lying between them. There are 14 residues in the CDR3. Germline values: CDR1 SGHRS, CDR2 YFSETQ. CDR3 in amino acids: CASSLGPRHNEQFF. CDR3 nucleotide sequence: TGCGCCAGCAGCTTGGGCCCACGGCACAATGAGCAGTTCTTC.

This clonotype showed up just a few times. V and J are TRBV20-1 and TRBJ2-7; D is perhaps TRBD2 (6 bases). Trimming cost V 7 bases and J 3 bases, with 16 bases left between them. Germline V gene lookup returns CDR1 DFQATT and CDR2 SNEGSKA (reference sequence). CDR3 length: 13 residues. CDR3 in DNA: TGCAGTGTTACCGGGACTGGAAACTACGAGCAGTACTTC. Its translation is CSVTGTGNYEQYF.

This clonotype turned up a few times. V gene TRBV24-1 combines with J gene TRBJ2-2; a weak D match, TRBD1 (5 bases). The CDR3 spans 13 residues. The V end was cut by 5 bases, the J end by 5 bases, with 8 bases between. Germline V gene lookup returns CDR1 KGHDR and CDR2 SFDVKD. The CDR3 is CATSAPGTGELFF. CDR3 nucleotides: TGTGCCACCAGTGCCCCAGGGACCGGGGAGCTGTTTTTT.

This clonotype was recorded a few times. V usage is TRBV20-1 and J usage is TRBJ2-1, with 12 bases aligning to TRBD2. With V trimmed by 5 bases and J by 8 bases, 10 bases remained unmatched. Per germline, CDR1 DFQATT and CDR2 SNEGSKA (reference sequence). The CDR3 contains 15 residues. This CDR3 reads CSAPRLAGVSYEQFF. The DNA of the CDR3 is TGCAGTGCTCCCCGACTAGCGGGAGTGTCCTATGAGCAGTTCTTC.

This clonotype was counted only a few times. The rearrangement uses TRBV15 and TRBJ2-5, with 8 bases matching TRBD1. Unmatched junction bases numbered 2, after V lost 3 bases and J lost 5 bases. Germline V gene sequence: CDR1 LNHNV, CDR2 YYDKDF (reference sequence). This CDR3 contains 13 residues. The CDR3 DNA is TGTGCCACCAGCAGGGACAGGGACGAGACCCAGTACTTC. This codes for CATSRDRDETQYF.

The V gene is TRBV10-1, the J gene TRBJ2-7, with D perhaps matching TRBD1 (6 bases). This CDR3 comprises 15 residues. Germline CDR1 reads WNHNN; CDR2 reads SYGVQD (reference sequence). Trimming removed 2 bases from V and 4 bases from J, with 15 bases in between. This chain's CDR3 is CASSETGSPSYEQYF. The CDR3 DNA follows: TGCGCCAGCAGTGAGACAGGGTCCCCCTCTTACGAGCAGTACTTC.

CDR3 sequence: CASSVDGAVYNEQFF. In DNA, the CDR3 is TGTGCCAGCAGCGTAGACGGGGCGGTATACAATGAGCAGTTCTTC. The chain recombines TRBV9 with TRBJ2-1; D might be TRBD1 or TRBD2, each matching 5 bases. V was clipped by 0 bases and J by 4 bases, with 11 bases between them. Germline loops: CDR1 SGDLS, CDR2 YYNGEE. The CDR3 contains 15 residues.

The sample holds many counts of this clonotype. The gene calls are TRBV12-3 or TRBV12-4 and TRBJ2-1; D unresolved. V gave up 5 bases and J gave up 3 bases, with 11 bases separating them. The CDR3 runs 14 residues. In DNA form, the CDR3 reads TGTGCCAGCAGTCCCCGTAACAGCTACAATGAGCAGTTCTTC. This sequence encodes CASSPRNSYNEQFF.

This clonotype was picked up a small number of times. The V call is TRBV7-2, the J call TRBJ1-2, with D perhaps TRBD1 (6 bases). Trimming shortened V by 5 bases and J by 6 bases, and 19 bases separated the two germline ends. CDR1 is SGHTA, CDR2 FQGNSA, per germline. The CDR3 consists of 15 residues. In DNA, the CDR3 is TGTGCCAGCAGCACCCCCAAGTCAGGGGCCGATGGCTACACCTTC. Encoded protein: CASSTPKSGADGYTF.

This clonotype came up many times. J is TRBJ2-7 and V is TRBV25-1; TRBD2 aligns across 12 bases. V shed 3 bases, J shed 7 bases, and the junction held 13 bases outside the gene matches. This CDR3 is built from 17 residues. Per germline, CDR1 MGHDK and CDR2 SYGVNS. The CDR3, as DNA: TGTGCCAGCAGTGACCACATGGGACTAGCGGGCCTCGGGGAGCAGTACTTC. It is translated as CASSDHMGLAGLGEQYF.

This clonotype has only one observation. V usage is TRBV9 and J usage is TRBJ2-3; 8 bases line up with TRBD2. The germline gives CDR1 SGDLS, CDR2 YYNGEE. CDR3 size: 13 residues. V dropped 7 bases and J dropped 4; count of bases not matched to a gene: 5. The CDR3 nucleotides read TGTGCCAGCGGACGGGGGGGTGCAGATACGCAGTATTTT. This codes for CASGRGGADTQYF.

This clonotype was seen at least ten times. V is TRBV10-3 and J is TRBJ1-1; no definite D call. The CDR3 extends over 11 amino acids. Trimming removed 7 bases at V and 1 base at J, with 4 bases between. Germline CDR1 is ENHRY and CDR2 is SYGVKD. The DNA of the CDR3 is TGTGCCATCAAGGGGAACACTGAAGCTTTCTTT. It is translated as CAIKGNTEAFF.

This clonotype showed up just a few times. V usage is TRBV20-1 and J usage is TRBJ1-2; 7 nucleotides match TRBD1. J gave up 8 bases and V 5 bases, and 11 bases lay outside the gene matches. The CDR3 sequence is 13 residues long. Germline lookup yields CDR1 DFQATT and CDR2 SNEGSKA (reference sequence). This chain's CDR3 is CSAYRGSPWGYTF. The CDR3 DNA sequence: TGCAGTGCTTACAGGGGTTCGCCCTGGGGCTACACCTTC.

This chain links TRBV10-3 with TRBJ2-7, with a possible D match to TRBD1 (6 bases). V was pared by 5 bases and J by 1 base, with 12 bases between. Germline V CDR1 and CDR2: ENHRY, SYGVKD. The CDR3 runs 14 residues. The CDR3 loop is CAISPGHVSYEQYF. In nucleotides, the CDR3 is TGTGCCATCAGTCCGGGACACGTATCCTACGAGCAGTACTTC.

The rearrangement joins TRBV6-5 to TRBJ2-3; 7 positions agree with TRBD1. The germline V gene encodes CDR1 MNHEY and CDR2 SVGAGI. The CDR3 contains 16 residues. V was pared by 3 bases and J by 0 bases, with 6 bases of the junction left unmatched. For the CDR3, the DNA is TGTGCCAGCAGTTATCTTGGGACAGCCAGCACAGATACGCAGTATTTT. This gives the protein CASSYLGTASTDTQYF.

This clonotype was counted only a few times. V and J are TRBV20-1 and TRBJ1-2; 9 nucleotides match TRBD1. J was trimmed by 4 bases and V by 3 bases; bases with no gene match: 6. CDR3 length: 14 residues. The V gene's germline CDR1 is DFQATT and CDR2 SNEGSKA (reference sequence). The CDR3 protein is CSASGDRARYGYTF. CDR3 coding DNA: TGCAGTGCTAGCGGGGACAGGGCCCGCTATGGCTACACCTTC.

V and J are TRBV5-8 and TRBJ2-3; D ambiguous. V lost 5 bases to trimming and J lost 6 bases, with 7 bases between them. This CDR3 has 11 amino acids. Germline-derived CDR1 and CDR2 are SGHTS and YDEGEE. The CDR3 spells CASRVADTQYF. CDR3 sequence (DNA): TGTGCCAGCAGAGTCGCCGATACGCAGTATTTT.

The V call is TRBV20-1, the J call TRBJ2-1; perhaps TRBD2 as D (5 bases). Germline V gene lookup returns CDR1 DFQATT and CDR2 SNEGSKA (reference sequence). CDR3 length equals 10 residues. V lost 2 bases and J 15 bases, leaving 11 bases between the germline ends. In DNA form, the CDR3 reads TGCAGTGCTAGATATTGGGAGAGGTTCTTC. Encoded protein: CSARYWERFF.

This clonotype has a handful of counts. The rearrangement uses TRBV20-1 and TRBJ1-1; the D gene is possibly TRBD1 (5 bases). The CDR3 contains 14 residues. Germline-derived CDR1 and CDR2 are DFQATT and SNEGSKA (reference sequence). V shed 3 bases and J shed 0 bases, with 11 bases lying between them. The CDR3 reads CSASRQPMNTEAFF. The DNA for the CDR3 is TGCAGTGCTAGTAGACAGCCCATGAACACTGAAGCTTTCTTT.

The J gene is TRBJ2-1, the V gene TRBV28; 9 bases agree with TRBD1. Germline trimming cut 6 bases from V and 15 bases from J; bases unmatched to any gene: 12. The CDR3 is 13 residues long. Germline CDR1 and CDR2: MDHEN and SYDVKM. This CDR3 is CASSPNRGLNTFF. The CDR3 DNA follows: TGTGCCAGCAGCCCAAACAGGGGGCTCAACACGTTCTTC. Using reference TRBV28 and TRBJ2-1 for the parts outside the CDR3, the full variable domain is DVKVTQSSRYLVKRTGEKVFLECVQDMDHENMFWYRQDPGLGLRLIYFSYDVKMKEKGDIPEGYSVSREKKERFSLILESASTNQTSMYLCASSPNRGLNTFFGPGTRLTVL.

The V call is TRBV4-3, the J call TRBJ1-2, with D tentatively TRBD1 (5 bases). The CDR3 sequence is 14 residues long. Trimming removed 4 bases from V and 2 bases from J, with 11 bases in between. The germline V gene has CDR1 LGHNA and CDR2 YSLEER. CDR3 sequence reads: CASSPKKGNYGYTF. DNA for the CDR3: TGCGCCAGCAGCCCGAAAAAGGGGAACTATGGCTACACCTTC.

Many counts were recorded for this clonotype. This rearrangement joins TRBV5-1 to TRBJ2-2, with D maybe TRBD1 (5 bases). The CDR3 extends over 15 amino acids. The V gene lost 2 bases and the J gene lost 3 bases, with 11 bases spanning the gap. CDR1 and CDR2 (germline): SGHRS, YFSETQ. CDR3 sequence reads: CASSLGRVDTGELFF. Here the CDR3 DNA reads TGCGCCAGCAGCTTAGGCAGGGTGGACACCGGGGAGCTGTTTTTT.

This clonotype was seen a handful of times. V is TRBV20-1 and J is TRBJ1-6; unclear D gene. CDR1 and CDR2 from the germline V gene are DFQATT and SNEGSKA (reference sequence). This CDR3 is 15 amino acids long. Trimming took 3 bases from V and 4 from J, leaving 13 bases between them. In DNA form, the CDR3 reads TGCAGTGCTAGCCCTCGGCAGTCATATAATTCACCCCTCCACTTT. It yields the protein CSASPRQSYNSPLHF.